The T cell receptor beta chain under discussion was sequenced for a study of cytomegalovirus exposure and HLA in healthy donors. Study-wide results and caveats: Most CMV-associated TCR beta chains were later found to appear HLA-restricted. The classifier was said to identify cytomegalovirus status with high specificity and sensitivity. CMV antigen specificity was confirmed in vitro for a few CMV-associated chains.

Donors in the study were healthy people who gave bone marrow. As regards this clone: Its antigen is not known. Other DNA sequences within the sample encode an identical CDR3.

The primer mix had 60 Vbeta and 13 Jbeta primers. Measured with immunoSEQ multiplex PCR; TCRdb has only the in-frame clones, and not every one. The data hold under 200,000 clones, with under 80% observed a single time. This CDR3 contains 15 residues. The germline V gene encodes CDR1 MDHEN and CDR2 SYDVKM. Trimming took 5 bases from V and 4 from J, leaving 17 bases between them. The sequenced material came from PBMCs. This receptor was obtained from a female donor in good health and CMV-seronegative. The chain joins TRBV28 to TRBJ1-2, with TRBD1 as a possible D gene (6 bases). CDR3 amino acids: CASSPPVGGSYGYTF. The CDR3 nucleotides read TGTGCCAGCAGTCCCCCGGTAGGGGGTAGCTATGGCTACACCTTC.